The text below deals with one T cell receptor (beta chain). The antigen is not known. The CDR3 totals 16 residues. Germline CDR1 is SNHLY and CDR2 is FYNNEI. The ends lost 6 bases at V and 0 bases at J; junction bases unmatched: 7. This record comes from a study of OX40 agonist ivuxolimab in advanced cancers. The wider study: Among those enrolled, mean age was about 62 years (range about 23 to 85) and roughly 84% were male. Patients with prior anti-PD-1, anti-PD-L1 or anti-CTLA-4 therapy were eligible; about 40% had some.

General observations from the study: Doses of 0.1 to 3.0 mg/kg were accompanied by clonal expansion of CD4+ and CD8+ blood T cells by week 6.

The assay was immunoSEQ multiplex PCR, and TCRdb's table has in-frame clones only and misses some. The sample carries roughly 67,000 clones, around 87% recorded once. This material consisted of CD4+ or CD8+ T cells sorted from blood, taken in a trial of the OX40 agonist ivuxolimab. The rearrangement uses TRBV2 and TRBJ2-7, with 11 bases fitting TRBD1. This TCR derives from an adult with an advanced solid tumor such as melanoma, head and neck, liver or kidney cancer. The CDR3 spells CASSPYGQGASYEQYF. The CDR3 bases are TGTGCCAGCAGCCCCTATGGACAGGGGGCCTCCTACGAGCAGTACTTC.